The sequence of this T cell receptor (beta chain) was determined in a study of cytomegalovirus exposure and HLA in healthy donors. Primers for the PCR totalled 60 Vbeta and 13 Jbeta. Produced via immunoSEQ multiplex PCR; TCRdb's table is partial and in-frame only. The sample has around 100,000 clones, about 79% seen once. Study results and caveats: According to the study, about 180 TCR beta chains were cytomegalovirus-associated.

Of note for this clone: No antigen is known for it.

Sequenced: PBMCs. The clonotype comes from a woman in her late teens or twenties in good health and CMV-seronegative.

DNA for the CDR3: TGTGCCAGCAGCCCTCGGACATTTAGCACAGATACGCAGTATTTT. Its translation: CASSPRTFSTDTQYF. V is TRBV7-9 and J is TRBJ2-3, with D perhaps matching TRBD1 (5 bases). V was cut by 5 bases and J by 0 bases, with 12 bases left in between. The CDR3 runs to 15 residues. CDR1 and CDR2 (germline): SEHNR, FQNEAQ (reference sequence).